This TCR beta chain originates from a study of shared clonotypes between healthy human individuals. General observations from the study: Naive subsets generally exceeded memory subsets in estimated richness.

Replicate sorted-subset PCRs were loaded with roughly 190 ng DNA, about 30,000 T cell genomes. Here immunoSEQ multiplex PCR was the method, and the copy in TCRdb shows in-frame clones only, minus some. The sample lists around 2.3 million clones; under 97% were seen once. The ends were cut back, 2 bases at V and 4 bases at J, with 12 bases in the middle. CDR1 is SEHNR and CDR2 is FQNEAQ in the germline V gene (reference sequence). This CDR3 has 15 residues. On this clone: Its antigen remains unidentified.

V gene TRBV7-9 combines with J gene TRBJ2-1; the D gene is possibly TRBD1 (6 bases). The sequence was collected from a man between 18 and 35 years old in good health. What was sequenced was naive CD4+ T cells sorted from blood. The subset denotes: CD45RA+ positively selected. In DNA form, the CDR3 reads TGTGCCAGCAGCTTATTCGTGGGGGCATACAATGAGCAGTTCTTC. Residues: CASSLFVGAYNEQFF.